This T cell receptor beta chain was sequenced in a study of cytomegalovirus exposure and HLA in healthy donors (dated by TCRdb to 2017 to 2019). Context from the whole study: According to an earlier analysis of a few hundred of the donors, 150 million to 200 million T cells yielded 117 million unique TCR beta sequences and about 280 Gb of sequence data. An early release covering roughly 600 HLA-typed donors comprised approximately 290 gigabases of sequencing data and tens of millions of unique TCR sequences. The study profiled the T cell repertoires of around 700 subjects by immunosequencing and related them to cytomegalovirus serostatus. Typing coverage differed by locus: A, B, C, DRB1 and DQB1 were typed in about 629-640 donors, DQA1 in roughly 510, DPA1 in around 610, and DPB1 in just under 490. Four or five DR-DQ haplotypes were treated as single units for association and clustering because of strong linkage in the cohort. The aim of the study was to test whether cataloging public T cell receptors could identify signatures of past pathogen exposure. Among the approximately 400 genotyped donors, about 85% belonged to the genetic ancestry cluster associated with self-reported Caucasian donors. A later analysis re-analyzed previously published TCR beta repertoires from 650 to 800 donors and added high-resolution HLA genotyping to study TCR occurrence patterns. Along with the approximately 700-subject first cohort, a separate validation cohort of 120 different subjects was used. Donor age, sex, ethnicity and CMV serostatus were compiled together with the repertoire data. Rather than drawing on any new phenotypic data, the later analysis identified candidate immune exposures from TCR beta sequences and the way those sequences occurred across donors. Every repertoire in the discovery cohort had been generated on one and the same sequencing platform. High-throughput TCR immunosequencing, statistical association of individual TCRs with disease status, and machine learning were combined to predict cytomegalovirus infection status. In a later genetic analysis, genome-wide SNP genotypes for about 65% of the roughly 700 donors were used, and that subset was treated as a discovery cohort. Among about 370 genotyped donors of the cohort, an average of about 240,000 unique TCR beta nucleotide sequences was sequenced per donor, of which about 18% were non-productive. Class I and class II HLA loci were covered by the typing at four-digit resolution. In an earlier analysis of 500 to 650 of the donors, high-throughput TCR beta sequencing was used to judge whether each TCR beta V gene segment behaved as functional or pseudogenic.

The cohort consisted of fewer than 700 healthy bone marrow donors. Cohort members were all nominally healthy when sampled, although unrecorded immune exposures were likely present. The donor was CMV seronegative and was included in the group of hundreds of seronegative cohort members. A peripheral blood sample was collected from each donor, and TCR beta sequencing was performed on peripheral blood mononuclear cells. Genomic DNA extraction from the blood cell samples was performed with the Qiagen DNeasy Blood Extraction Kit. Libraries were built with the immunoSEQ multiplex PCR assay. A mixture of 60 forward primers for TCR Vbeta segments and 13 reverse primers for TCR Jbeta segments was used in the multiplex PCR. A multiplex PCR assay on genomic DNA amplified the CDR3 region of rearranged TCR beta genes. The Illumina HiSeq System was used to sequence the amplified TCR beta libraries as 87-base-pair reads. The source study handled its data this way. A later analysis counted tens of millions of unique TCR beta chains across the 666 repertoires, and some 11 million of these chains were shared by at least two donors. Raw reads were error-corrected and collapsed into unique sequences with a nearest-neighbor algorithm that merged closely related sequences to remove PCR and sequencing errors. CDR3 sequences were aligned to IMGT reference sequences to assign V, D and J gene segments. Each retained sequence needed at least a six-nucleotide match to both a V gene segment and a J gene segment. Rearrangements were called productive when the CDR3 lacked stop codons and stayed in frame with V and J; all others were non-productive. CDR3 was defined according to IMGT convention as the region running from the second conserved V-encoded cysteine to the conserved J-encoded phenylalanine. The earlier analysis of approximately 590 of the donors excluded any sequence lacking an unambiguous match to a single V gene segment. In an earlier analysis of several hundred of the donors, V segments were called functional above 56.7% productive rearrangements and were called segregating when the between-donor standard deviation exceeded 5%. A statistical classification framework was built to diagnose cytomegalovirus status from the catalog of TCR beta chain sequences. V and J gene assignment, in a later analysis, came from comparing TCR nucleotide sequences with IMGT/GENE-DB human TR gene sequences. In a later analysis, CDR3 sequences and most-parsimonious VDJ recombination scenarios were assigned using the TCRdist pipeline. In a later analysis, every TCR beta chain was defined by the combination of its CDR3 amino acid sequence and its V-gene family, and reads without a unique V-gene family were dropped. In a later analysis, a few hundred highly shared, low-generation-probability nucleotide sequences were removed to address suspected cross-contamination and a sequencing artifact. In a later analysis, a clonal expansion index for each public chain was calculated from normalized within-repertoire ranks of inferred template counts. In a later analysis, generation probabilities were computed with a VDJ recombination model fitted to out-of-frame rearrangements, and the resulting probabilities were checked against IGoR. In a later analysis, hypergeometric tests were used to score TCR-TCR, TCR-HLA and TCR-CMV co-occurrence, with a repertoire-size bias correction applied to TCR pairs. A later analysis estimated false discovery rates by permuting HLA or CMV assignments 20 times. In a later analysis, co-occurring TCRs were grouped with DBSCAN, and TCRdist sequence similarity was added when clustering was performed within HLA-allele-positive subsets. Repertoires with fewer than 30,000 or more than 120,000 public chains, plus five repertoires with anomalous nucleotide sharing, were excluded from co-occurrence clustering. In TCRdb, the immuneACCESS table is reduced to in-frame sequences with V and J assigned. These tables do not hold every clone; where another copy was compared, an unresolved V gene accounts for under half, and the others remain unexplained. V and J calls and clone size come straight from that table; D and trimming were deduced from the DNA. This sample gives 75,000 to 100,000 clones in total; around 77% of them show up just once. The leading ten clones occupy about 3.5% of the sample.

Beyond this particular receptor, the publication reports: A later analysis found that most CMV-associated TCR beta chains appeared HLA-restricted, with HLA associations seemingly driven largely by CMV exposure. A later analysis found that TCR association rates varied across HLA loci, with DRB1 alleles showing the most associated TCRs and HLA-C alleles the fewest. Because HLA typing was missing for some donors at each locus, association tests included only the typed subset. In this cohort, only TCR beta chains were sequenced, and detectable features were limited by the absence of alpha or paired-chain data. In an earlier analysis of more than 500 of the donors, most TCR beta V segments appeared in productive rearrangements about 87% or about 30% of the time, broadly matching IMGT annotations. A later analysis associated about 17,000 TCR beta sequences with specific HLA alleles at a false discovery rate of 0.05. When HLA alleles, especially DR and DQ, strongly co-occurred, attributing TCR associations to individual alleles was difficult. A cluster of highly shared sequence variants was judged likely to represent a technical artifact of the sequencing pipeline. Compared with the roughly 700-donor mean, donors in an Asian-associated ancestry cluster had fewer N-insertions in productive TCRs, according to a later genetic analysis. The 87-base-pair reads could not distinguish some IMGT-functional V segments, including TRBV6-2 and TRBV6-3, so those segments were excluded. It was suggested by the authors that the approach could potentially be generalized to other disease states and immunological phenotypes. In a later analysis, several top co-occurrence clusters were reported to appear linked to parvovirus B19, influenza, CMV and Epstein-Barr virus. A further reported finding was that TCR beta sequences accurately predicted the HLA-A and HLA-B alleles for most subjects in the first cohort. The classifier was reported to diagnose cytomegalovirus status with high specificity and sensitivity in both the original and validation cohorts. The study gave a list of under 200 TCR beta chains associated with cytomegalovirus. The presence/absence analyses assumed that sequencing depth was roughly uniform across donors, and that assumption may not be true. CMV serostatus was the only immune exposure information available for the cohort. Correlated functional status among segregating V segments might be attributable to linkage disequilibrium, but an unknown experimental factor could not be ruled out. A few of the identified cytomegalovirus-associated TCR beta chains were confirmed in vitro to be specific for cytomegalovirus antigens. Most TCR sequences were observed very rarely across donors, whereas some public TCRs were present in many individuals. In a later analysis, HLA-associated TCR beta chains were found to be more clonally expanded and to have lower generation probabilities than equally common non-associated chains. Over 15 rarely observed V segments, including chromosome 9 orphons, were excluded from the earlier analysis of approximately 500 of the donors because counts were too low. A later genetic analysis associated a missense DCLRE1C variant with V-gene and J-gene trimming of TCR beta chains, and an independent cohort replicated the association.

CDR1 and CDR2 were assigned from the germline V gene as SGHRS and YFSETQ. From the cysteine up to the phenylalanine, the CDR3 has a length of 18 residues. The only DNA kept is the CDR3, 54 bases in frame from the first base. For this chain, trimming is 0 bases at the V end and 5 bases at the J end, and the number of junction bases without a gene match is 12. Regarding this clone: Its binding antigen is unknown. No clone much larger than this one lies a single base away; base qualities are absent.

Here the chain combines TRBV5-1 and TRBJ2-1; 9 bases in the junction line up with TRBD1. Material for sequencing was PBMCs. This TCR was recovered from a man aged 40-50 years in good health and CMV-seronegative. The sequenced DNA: TGCGCCAGCAGCTTGGCGACCGAAGGGACAGGGTGGCACAATGAGCAGTTCTTC. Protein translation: CASSLATEGTGWHNEQFF.